Each of the 4 T cell receptor beta chains below was sequenced from the same sample in a study of Ad26.COV2.S vaccination and SARS-CoV-2 variants. Some clones are missing from TCRdb's copy, which holds only in-frame ones; the method was immunoSEQ multiplex PCR. The sample includes some 460,000 clones, 80% to 90% of them seen just once. Regarding treatment: 15 to 20 received Ad26.COV2.S at low or high dose, single or two shots; roughly five received placebo; per-sample allocation not given. The samples were gathered on day 63 after the first injection of vaccine or placebo. Sample: peripheral blood, taken in a trial of Ad26.COV2.S vaccine versus placebo. The receptors here all came from a person between 18 and 60 years old who received the Ad26.COV2.S COVID-19 vaccine or a placebo.

J is TRBJ2-7 and V is TRBV30; TRBD2 is a possible D gene (5 bases). In germline, CDR1 is GTSNPN, CDR2 SVGIG (reference sequence). V was cut by 5 bases and J by 3 bases, with 11 bases left in between. The CDR3 spans 12 residues. This chain's CDR3 is CAWGSTNYEQYF. Written as DNA, the CDR3 is TGTGCCTGGGGGAGCACCAACTACGAGCAGTACTTC.

The genes are TRBV24-1 and TRBJ2-3; possible D gene TRBD1, 6 bases. CDR3 size: 14 residues. CDR1 is KGHDR, CDR2 SFDVKD, per germline. V gave up 12 bases and J gave up 0 bases, with 15 bases separating them. CDR3 residues: CAVEQGTSTDTQYF. Written as DNA, the CDR3 is TGTGCCGTCGAACAGGGAACTAGCACAGATACGCAGTATTTT.

The rearrangement joins TRBV7-3 to TRBJ2-1, with 7 bases aligning to TRBD2. CDR3 length: 16 residues. Trimming cost V 4 bases and J 4 bases; bases outside gene matches: 10. Germline V CDR1 and CDR2: SGHTA, FQGTGA. Written as DNA, the CDR3 is TGTGCCAGCAGCTCGGGGAGACGGGAGGTTTACAATGAGCAGTTCTTC. As protein: CASSSGRREVYNEQFF.

The rearrangement uses TRBV5-1 and TRBJ2-1, with TRBD2 matching 9 bases. In germline, CDR1 is SGHRS, CDR2 YFSETQ. With 3 bases clipped from V and 10 bases from J, the junction kept 11 bases outside the gene matches. The CDR3 is 15 residues long. The CDR3 reads CASSWIAGAALEQFF. The CDR3 coding sequence is TGCGCCAGCAGCTGGATAGCGGGAGCGGCGTTAGAGCAGTTCTTC.